Below are 14 T cell receptor beta chains sequenced from a single sample in a study of metastatic and nonmetastatic thyroid tumors. Patients underwent thyroid surgery, and none had received any treatment before it. With MiXCR, TCRdb called clones anew from the PCR reads. The sample carries under 40,000 clones, 15% to 20% recorded once. Sequencing was performed on blood. Every receptor here comes from a male donor with papillary thyroid cancer or a benign thyroid nodule (not recorded which). Some clones in this sample may be carry-over from other donors' samples.

This clone was counted ten times or more. An end of the junction does not agree with germline; a read error may underlie this. This chain uses TRBV19 with TRBJ2-1, with D perhaps given as TRBD1 or TRBD2 (5 bases each). The CDR3 consists of 16 residues. Germline CDR1 LNHDA, CDR2 SQIVND (reference sequence). In DNA form, the CDR3 reads TGTACCAGTAGTATCTTCCAGGTCGCCGGGGCCAGTGAGCAGTTCTTC. It translates to CTSSIFQVAGASEQFF.

This clone was counted many times. The CDR3 sequence is CASSQVGSGPRDTQYF. For the CDR3, the DNA is TGTGCCAGCAGCCAAGTAGGTAGCGGGCCAAGGGATACGCAGTATTTT. This chain connects TRBV3-1 to TRBJ2-3; 7 bases are a match to TRBD2. Germline values: CDR1 LGHDT, CDR2 YNNKEL (reference sequence). V trimming: 1 base; J trimming: 6 bases; junction bases outside the gene matches: 10. This CDR3 has 16 residues.

This clone was detected many times. The chain links TRBV6-5 to TRBJ2-6; tentative D call: TRBD2 (6 bases). V lost 6 bases to trimming and J lost 0 bases, with 18 bases between them. From germline, CDR1 is MNHEY and CDR2 SVGAGI. The CDR3 runs to 18 residues. The CDR3 loop reads CASRYGTSRHSGANVLTF. The CDR3 bases are TGTGCCAGCAGATACGGGACTTCTAGACACTCTGGGGCCAACGTCCTGACTTTC.

CDR3: CASSPSTLVGEETQYF. CDR3 nucleotides: TGTGCCAGCAGTCCCTCAACATTGGTAGGGGAAGAGACCCAGTACTTC. This sequence joins TRBV27 and TRBJ2-5, with a possible D match to TRBD1 (5 bases). Trimming removed 5 bases from V and 3 bases from J, with 19 bases in between. This CDR3 contains 16 residues. Per germline, CDR1 MNHEY and CDR2 SMNVEV (reference sequence).

This clone was counted at least ten times. V is TRBV12-3 or TRBV12-4 and J is TRBJ2-5, with 9 nucleotides matching TRBD1. The CDR3 is 15 residues long. With V trimmed by 9 bases and J by 4 bases, 12 bases remained unmatched. The CDR3 coding sequence is TGTGCCAGTACCCCGGGACAGGGAATTTCAGAGACCCAGTACTTC. As protein: CASTPGQGISETQYF.

This clone was observed a handful of times. The chain combines TRBV6-2 or TRBV6-3 with TRBJ1-6; D is perhaps TRBD1 (6 bases). Germline values: CDR1 MNHEY, CDR2 SVGEGT. V lost 7 bases, J lost 7 bases, and 20 bases lay in between. The CDR3 runs 16 residues. The CDR3 DNA sequence: TGTGCCAGCACCGGAATGAACAGGGCTGGGAATTCACCCCTCCACTTT. It translates to CASTGMNRAGNSPLHF.

The rearrangement joins TRBV5-1 to TRBJ1-2, with 9 bases matching TRBD1. This CDR3 comprises 13 residues. V shed 4 bases, J shed 7 bases, and the junction held 5 bases outside the gene matches. CDR1 and CDR2 from the germline V gene are SGHRS and YFSETQ. CDR3 residues: CASSVGQGSGYTF. In DNA form, the CDR3 reads TGCGCCAGCAGCGTGGGACAGGGATCTGGCTACACCTTC.

This clone was counted many times. The chain recombines TRBV18 with TRBJ2-3; D might be TRBD2 (6 bases). The CDR3 covers 16 residues. CDR1 is KGHSH and CDR2 is LQKENI in the germline V gene. Trimming stripped 0 bases from V and 8 bases from J, with 18 bases between. The CDR3, as DNA: TGTGCCAGCTCACCACCGGTGACGGGAGCGGCGGGTACGCAGTATTTT. Amino acid sequence: CASSPPVTGAAGTQYF.

As concerns this clone: Its ends do not fully match the called genes, so a read error is possible. The V gene is TRBV11-1, the J gene TRBJ2-3; D uncertain. Germline assignment: CDR1 SGHAT and CDR2 FQDESV (reference sequence). The CDR3 extends over 14 amino acids. The DNA of the CDR3 is TGTGCCAGCAGCCCGGACGTAACCACAGATACTCAGTATTTT. Translating it yields CASSPDVTTDTQYF.

This clone was observed at least ten times. J is TRBJ1-4 and V is TRBV11-2; D ambiguous. Germline V gene sequence: CDR1 SGHAT, CDR2 FQNNGV. The CDR3 is 12 amino acids. Trimming took 3 bases from V and 8 from J, leaving 7 bases between them. CDR3: CASSFSREKLFF. Written as DNA, the CDR3 is TGTGCCAGCAGCTTTTCGAGGGAAAAACTGTTTTTT.

This chain links TRBV9 with TRBJ1-4; a possible D gene is TRBD1 (6 bases). The CDR3 spans 16 residues. CDR1 is SGDLS, CDR2 YYNGEE, per germline. V was trimmed by 4 bases and J by 10 bases, leaving 23 bases between them. In DNA, the CDR3 is TGTGCCAGCAGCCCCCGGTGGGGGGGCCCCGGGCGAAAACTGTTTTTT. Its translation is CASSPRWGGPGRKLFF.

The chain is built from TRBV9 and TRBJ2-5; D is unclear. This CDR3 spans 12 amino acids. CDR1 is SGDLS and CDR2 is YYNGEE in the germline V gene. V lost 0 bases to trimming and J lost 3 bases, with 3 bases between them. In DNA form, the CDR3 reads TGTGCCAGCAGCGTAGATGAAGAGACCCAGTACTTC. This translates into CASSVDEETQYF.

In this sample, this clone turned up many times. The rearrangement links TRBV4-2 to TRBJ2-3; 11 bases fit TRBD2. V lost 4 bases to trimming and J lost 3 bases; unmatched junction nucleotides: 12. The CDR3 runs 18 residues. Germline CDR1 reads LGHNA; CDR2 reads YNFKEQ. CDR3 amino acids: CASSPVLAGGPRTDTQYF. In DNA, the CDR3 is TGTGCCAGCAGCCCAGTTTTAGCGGGAGGGCCCCGTACAGATACGCAGTATTTT.

This clone was counted many times. V is TRBV20-1 and J is TRBJ2-7; tentatively, D is TRBD1 (5 bases). Per germline, CDR1 DFQATT and CDR2 SNEGSKA (reference sequence). V was trimmed by 0 bases and J by 3 bases, leaving 15 bases between them. This CDR3 has 15 amino acids. The CDR3 loop is CSARDVQGGSYEQYF. The CDR3, as DNA: TGCAGTGCTAGAGATGTGCAGGGTGGAAGCTACGAGCAGTACTTC.